Listed below are T cell receptor beta chains from one sample, sequenced in a study of T cell repertoires in cytomegalovirus infection. TCRdb itself ran the reads through MiXCR, one entry per CDR3 protein. The table has just over 300,000 distinct CDR3 sequences, 17% seen once. Sequencing was done on a sample of PBMCs. These receptor sequences come from a human donor in good health (CMV status not recorded). Some clones in this sample may be carry-over from other donors' samples. The CDR3 runs from the conserved cysteine through the conserved F or W. A D gene is named only where the DNA matches it firmly. Some rows have no size entry. The others give once, few or many, or a class for an expanded clone.

J,V,D,size,CDR3,DNA
TRBJ1-2,TRBV6-1,NA,NA,CASSDKPDSYGYTF,TGTGCCAGCAGTGATAAACCGGACAGCTATGGCTACACCTTC
TRBJ2-2,TRBV5-6,TRBD2,NA,CASRSGGGGDTGELFF,TGTGCCAGCAGGTCCGGCGGGGGAGGCGACACCGGGGAGCTGTTTTTT
TRBJ2-5,TRBV18,NA,NA,CASSRAGTTYQETQYF,TGTGCCAGCTCACGCGCCGGGACAACGTACCAAGAGACCCAGTACTTC
TRBJ1-3,TRBV7-2,NA,many,CASSERSPNTIYF,TGTGCCAGCAGCGAAAGATCCCCAAACACCATATATTTT
TRBJ1-5,TRBV7-2,NA,many,CASSQYPFNQPQHF,TGTGCCAGCAGCCAGTACCCATTCAATCAGCCCCAGCATTTT
TRBJ1-1,TRBV6-1,NA,few,CASSSTANVAFF,TGTGCCAGCAGTTCGACAGCTAACGTAGCTTTCTTT
TRBJ2-1,TRBV5-1,TRBD1,few,CASSLEGDRGYRFF,TGCGCCAGCAGCTTGGAGGGCGACAGGGGATATCGGTTCTTC
TRBJ2-5,TRBV20-1,NA,NA,CSASQIQETQYF,TGCAGTGCTAGCCAGATTCAAGAGACCCAGTACTTC
TRBJ2-1,TRBV20-1,NA,NA,CSAPGSGYNEQFF,TGCAGTGCGCCTGGGTCCGGATACAATGAGCAGTTCTTC
TRBJ2-7,TRBV7-8,NA,many,CASSADPLPPYEQYF,TGTGCCAGCAGCGCCGACCCCCTGCCTCCCTACGAGCAGTACTTC
TRBJ1-4,TRBV28,NA,NA,CASSLTTDSNNGKLFF,TGTGCCAGCAGTTTAACGACGGATTCTAATAATGGAAAACTGTTTTTT
TRBJ2-5,TRBV5-4,NA,many,CATADLNQETQYF,TGTGCCACCGCGGACTTGAACCAAGAGACCCAGTACTTC
TRBJ2-3,TRBV7-3,NA,many,CASRSGGSTDTQYF,TGTGCCAGCAGAAGCGGAGGTAGCACAGATACGCAGTATTTT
TRBJ1-5,TRBV18,TRBD1,NA,CASSPGGQDWPQHF,TGTGCCAGCTCACCGGGAGGACAGGATTGGCCCCAGCATTTT
TRBJ1-5,TRBV20-1,NA,NA,CSARNRDTHQPQHF,TGCAGTGCTAGGAACCGGGACACCCATCAGCCCCAGCATTTT
TRBJ1-1,TRBV7-2,TRBD1,few,CASSLVPGQGAEAFF,TGTGCCAGCAGCTTAGTCCCCGGACAGGGGGCGGAAGCTTTCTTT
TRBJ2-5,TRBV19,TRBD2,NA,CASSMTSGTIGETQYF,TGTGCCAGTAGTATGACTTCCGGGACTATCGGAGAGACCCAGTACTTC
TRBJ2-7,TRBV12-3/TRBV12-4,NA,many,CASSLSIQNEQYF,TGTGCCAGCAGTTTAAGTATTCAGAACGAGCAGTACTTC
TRBJ1-4,TRBV7-8,NA,many,CASSLRWTVSRAEKLFF,TGTGCCAGCAGCCTAAGGTGGACAGTTAGTAGGGCTGAAAAACTGTTTTTT
TRBJ1-5,TRBV6-6,NA,NA,CASSYSGDGQPQHF,TGTGCCAGCAGTTACTCGGGCGACGGTCAGCCCCAGCATTTT
TRBJ2-1,TRBV20-1,TRBD2,NA,CSARDSGGTYNEQFF,TGCAGTGCTAGAGATAGCGGGGGGACCTACAATGAGCAGTTCTTC
TRBJ1-2,TRBV7-2,TRBD1,many,CASSPETNRGVNTF,TGTGCCAGCAGCCCCGAGACTAACAGGGGAGTCAACACCTTC
TRBJ2-1,TRBV6-2/TRBV6-3,NA,few,CASRTHDSYNEQFF,TGTGCCAGCAGGACCCACGACTCCTACAATGAGCAGTTCTTC
TRBJ2-2,TRBV6-5,TRBD2,NA,CASDERGATNTGELFF,TGTGCCAGCGATGAGCGGGGGGCTACGAACACCGGGGAGCTGTTTTTT
TRBJ2-7,TRBV7-9,TRBD2,few,CASSSNPGLAMDEQYF,TGTGCCAGCAGCTCCAACCCGGGACTAGCTATGGACGAGCAGTACTTC
TRBJ2-7,TRBV4-2,NA,NA,CASSPKGREQYF,TGTGCCAGCAGCCCAAAAGGACGGGAGCAGTACTTC
TRBJ2-7,TRBV2,NA,NA,CASSEAGGLMSYEQYF,TGTGCCAGCAGTGAAGCGGGGGGGCTTATGTCCTACGAGCAGTACTTC
TRBJ1-1,TRBV18,NA,NA,CASSLPGHPSTTEAFF,TGTGCCAGCTCATTACCGGGACACCCTTCGACCACTGAAGCTTTCTTT
TRBJ2-7,TRBV2,TRBD1,few,CASSEGTGDTYEQYF,TGTGCCAGCAGTGAAGGGACAGGGGACACCTACGAGCAGTACTTC
TRBJ1-4,TRBV9,TRBD1,many,CASSPGQATNEKLFF,TGTGCCAGCAGCCCAGGACAGGCAACTAATGAAAAACTGTTTTTT
TRBJ2-2,TRBV18,TRBD1,NA,CASSPLSGTGDTGELFF,TGTGCCAGCTCACCACTATCCGGGACAGGGGACACCGGGGAGCTGTTTTTT
TRBJ2-3,TRBV5-1,NA,NA,CASSRNLLWGTDTQYF,TGCGCCAGCAGCCGAAACCTTCTCTGGGGCACAGATACGCAGTATTTT
TRBJ2-2,TRBV7-2,TRBD1,NA,CASSSTWTGWDTGELFF,TGTGCCAGCAGCTCCACTTGGACAGGGTGGGACACCGGGGAGCTGTTTTTT
TRBJ1-5,TRBV7-9,NA,many,CASSLEGRQPQHF,TGTGCCAGCAGCTTAGAGGGCCGCCAGCCCCAGCATTTT
TRBJ1-1,TRBV5-1,NA,NA,CASGEPPNTEAFF,TGCGCCAGCGGCGAGCCTCCGAACACTGAAGCTTTCTTT
TRBJ1-5,TRBV7-2,NA,many,CASSLTGTSSNQPQHF,TGTGCCAGCAGCCTAACCGGGACATCCAGCAATCAGCCCCAGCATTTT
TRBJ1-3,TRBV19,TRBD1,NA,CASRGQLLGGGTIYF,TGTGCCAGTAGGGGACAGCTCCTCGGAGGCGGCACCATATATTTT
TRBJ1-1,TRBV5-1,NA,few,CASSLKGDTEAFF,TGCGCCAGCAGCCTAAAGGGGGACACTGAAGCTTTCTTT